This T cell receptor beta chain derives from a study of blood T cell repertoires in COVID-19. Across the whole study: Donors in the United States, Italy and Spain gave samples during acute or convalescent COVID-19. T cells, B-cell-depleted T cells, or PBMCs supplied cDNA or gDNA.

Germline CDR1 SGHVS, CDR2 FNYEAQ. Trimming took 1 base from V and 4 from J, leaving 11 bases between them. The length of the CDR3 is 15 residues. Original processing notes: Reference gene primer amplification gave estimated nucleated cell counts. TCRdb's copy holds only in-frame clones and misses some; the assay was immunoSEQ multiplex PCR. V, J and clone size derive from that table, while D and trimming were established from the DNA sequence. The sample holds around 37,000 clones, 75% to 90% seen once. The sample was peripheral blood. This receptor was identified in a man aged 55-75 years with acute or convalescent COVID-19. This chain connects TRBV7-6 to TRBJ1-5; D is possibly TRBD1 (5 bases). The CDR3 nucleotides read TGTGCCAGCAGCTTAGAGCAGGGAAGAAATCAGCCCCAGCATTTT. This gives the protein CASSLEQGRNQPQHF.